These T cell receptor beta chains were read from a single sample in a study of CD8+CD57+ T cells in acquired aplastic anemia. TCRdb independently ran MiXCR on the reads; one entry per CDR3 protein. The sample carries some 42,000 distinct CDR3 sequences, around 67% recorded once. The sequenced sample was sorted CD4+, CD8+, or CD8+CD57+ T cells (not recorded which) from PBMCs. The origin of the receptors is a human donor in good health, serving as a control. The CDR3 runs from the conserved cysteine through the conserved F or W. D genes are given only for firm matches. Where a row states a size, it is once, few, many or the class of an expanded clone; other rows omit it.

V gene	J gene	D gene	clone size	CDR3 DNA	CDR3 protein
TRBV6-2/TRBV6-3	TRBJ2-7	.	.	TGTGCCAGCAGTTACTCGGACGGGTACGAGCAGTACTTC	CASSYSDGYEQYF
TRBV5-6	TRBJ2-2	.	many	TGTGCCAGCAGCTTGTTCGGACCCCAGGAGACCGGGGAGCTGTTTTTT	CASSLFGPQETGELFF
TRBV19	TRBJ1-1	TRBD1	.	TGTGCCAGTAGTATAGGGAGACAGGGGAGGACTGAAGCTTTCTTT	CASSIGRQGRTEAFF
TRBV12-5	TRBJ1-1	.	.	TGCACTAGTTCATTGGGCAGGCAGAACACTGAAGCTTTCTTT	CTSSLGRQNTEAFF
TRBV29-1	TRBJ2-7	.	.	TGCAGCGCTCGACCGGGACTCCAAGGAACATCCGAGCAGTACTTC	CSARPGLQGTSEQYF
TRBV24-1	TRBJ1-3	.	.	TGTGCCACCAGTGATTGGACGAACACCATATATTTT	CATSDWTNTIYF
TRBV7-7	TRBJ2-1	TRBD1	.	TGTGCCAGCAGCGTGGACAGGGCCAATGAGCAGTTCTTC	CASSVDRANEQFF
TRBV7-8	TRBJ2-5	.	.	TGTGCCATCAGCCCACTAGGTGTGCGGGAGACCCAGTACTTC	CAISPLGVRETQYF
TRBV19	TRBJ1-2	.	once	TGTGCCAGTAAAGAGACAGGCGTCTATGGCTACACCTTC	CASKETGVYGYTF
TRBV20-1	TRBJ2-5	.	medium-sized	TGCAGTGCTAGGAGGGCAGACCAAGAGACCCAGTACTTC	CSARRADQETQYF
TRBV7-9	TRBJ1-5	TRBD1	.	TGTGCCAGCAGCAGGACAGGGTATAGCAATCAGCCCCAGCATTTT	CASSRTGYSNQPQHF
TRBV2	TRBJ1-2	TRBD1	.	TGTGCCAGCAGAGCCGGGACAGGGTATAACTATGGCTACACCTTC	CASRAGTGYNYGYTF
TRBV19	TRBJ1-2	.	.	TGTGCCGGTAGTACCGGTGGGGGGACAAGATATGGCTACACCTTC	CAGSTGGGTRYGYTF
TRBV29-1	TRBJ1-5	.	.	TGCAGTTGTAAAGGGCGGAAGGGACCTTTTCGCCAGCCCCAGCATTTT	CSCKGRKGPFRQPQHF
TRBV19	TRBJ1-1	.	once	TGTGCCAGTAGTATCCCAGGGGCGGCTTTCTTT	CASSIPGAAFF
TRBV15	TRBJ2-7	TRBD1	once	TGTGCCACCAGCGGAGGGGGACAGGGTGAGGCCGAGCAGTACTTC	CATSGGGQGEAEQYF
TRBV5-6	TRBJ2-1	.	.	TGTGCCAGCAGCTTGAGGGGGGGCTACAATGAGCAGTTCTTC	CASSLRGGYNEQFF
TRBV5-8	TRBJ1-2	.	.	TGTGCCAGCAGCTTGGTAGCTAACTATGGCTACACCTTC	CASSLVANYGYTF
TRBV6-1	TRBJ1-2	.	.	TGTGCCAGCAGTCCACTCCAGTCGGGGGCCCCCTATGGCTACACCTTC	CASSPLQSGAPYGYTF
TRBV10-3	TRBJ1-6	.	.	TGTGCCATCAGTGACTGGAATTCGCCGGGTTCACCCCTCCACTTT	CAISDWNSPGSPLHF
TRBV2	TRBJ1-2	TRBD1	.	TGTGCCAGCAGGGCTTCAGGGGGATTTGGGTATGGCTACACCTTC	CASRASGGFGYGYTF
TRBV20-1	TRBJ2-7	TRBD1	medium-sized	TGCAGTGCGAACAGGGGCCAGGGGACGGTGAACTACGAGCAGTACTTC	CSANRGQGTVNYEQYF
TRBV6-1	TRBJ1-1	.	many	TGTGCCATCGGACAGCTGAACACTGAAGCTTTCTTT	CAIGQLNTEAFF
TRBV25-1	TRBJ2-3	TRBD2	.	TGTGCCAGCGCGCCGGGGGGGTCCACAGATACGCAGTATTTT	CASAPGGSTDTQYF
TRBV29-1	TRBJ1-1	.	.	TGCAGCGTCCCGATCGGGGCAAGTGAAGCTTTCTTT	CSVPIGASEAFF
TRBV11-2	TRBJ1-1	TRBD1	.	TGTGCCAGCAGCTTGACAGGGGAAAGTCCCGCTTTCTTT	CASSLTGESPAFF
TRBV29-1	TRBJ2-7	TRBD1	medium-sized	TGCAGCTCCCTCGACAGGGGGATGAGTAATTCGGAGCAGTACTTC	CSSLDRGMSNSEQYF
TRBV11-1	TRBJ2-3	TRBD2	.	TGTGCCAGCAGCTCAAGGACTAGCGGGAGGGCAGATACGCAGTATTTT	CASSSRTSGRADTQYF
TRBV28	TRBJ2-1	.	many	TGTGCCAGCAGTTTTCACAGGACCCAGGGTAGCAATGAGCAGTTCTTC	CASSFHRTQGSNEQFF
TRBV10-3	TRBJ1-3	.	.	TGTGCCATCAGGGACAGTGGAAACACCATATATTTT	CAIRDSGNTIYF
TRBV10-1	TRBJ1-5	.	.	TGCGCCAGCAGTGGACCGGACAGTGCTCAAAGAATGTCAAGCAATCAGCCCCAGCATTTT	CASSGPDSAQRMSSNQPQHF
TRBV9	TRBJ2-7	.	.	TGTGCCAGCACTCATTACGAGCAGTACTTC	CASTHYEQYF
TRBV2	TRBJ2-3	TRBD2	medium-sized	TGTGCCAGCACCCGGGGGGGGGATACGCAGTATTTT	CASTRGGDTQYF
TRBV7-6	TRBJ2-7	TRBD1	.	TGTGCCAGCAGCTTAGCGGTGGACAGGGAAATAGAGCAGTACTTC	CASSLAVDREIEQYF
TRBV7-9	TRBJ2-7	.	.	TGTGCCAGCAGCTTAGGACAGTTCTACGAGCAGTACTTC	CASSLGQFYEQYF
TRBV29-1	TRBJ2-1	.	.	TGCAGCTTAAGGGCAGTCGGGAATGAGCAGTTCTTC	CSLRAVGNEQFF
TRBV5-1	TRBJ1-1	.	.	TGCGCCAGCAGCTTGACCGGGCCGCTGAACACTGAAGCTTTCTTT	CASSLTGPLNTEAFF
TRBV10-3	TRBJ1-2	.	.	TGTGCCATCAGTCGGGACTCGGCGGGCTACACCTTC	CAISRDSAGYTF
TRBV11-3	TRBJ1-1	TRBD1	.	TGTGCCAGCAGCTTGACAGGGGGCGACACTGAAGCTTTCTTT	CASSLTGGDTEAFF
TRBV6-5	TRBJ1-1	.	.	TGTGCCAGCAGTTACTCGATGGGCAGTGACACTGAAGCTTTCTTT	CASSYSMGSDTEAFF
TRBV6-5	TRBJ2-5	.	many	TGTGCCAGCAATTCGGGGTGGCGGGCTAGTCCCAACCAAGAGACCCAGTACTTC	CASNSGWRASPNQETQYF
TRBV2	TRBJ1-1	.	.	TGTGCCAGCGAACTGGGGGGAGGCACTGAAGCTTTCTTT	CASELGGGTEAFF
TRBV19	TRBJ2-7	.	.	TGTGCCAGTAGTGGACGACAGGTAATCTACGAGCAGTACTTC	CASSGRQVIYEQYF
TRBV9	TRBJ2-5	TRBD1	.	TGTGCCAGCAGCGTGGGACAGCAAGAGACCCAGTACTTC	CASSVGQQETQYF
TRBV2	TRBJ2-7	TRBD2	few	TGTGCCAGCAGTGATGGCGGGGGGCCCTACGAGCAGTACTTC	CASSDGGGPYEQYF
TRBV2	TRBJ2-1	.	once	TGTGCCAGCAGTCCTAGGGGCGGACACAATGAGCAGTTCTTC	CASSPRGGHNEQFF
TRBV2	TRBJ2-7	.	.	TGTGCCAGCAGTCTAGGGGGGATCTACGAGCAGTACTTC	CASSLGGIYEQYF
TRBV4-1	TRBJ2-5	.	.	TGCGCCAGCAGGGGGGAGGGGGTAATGCGAGAGACCCAGTACTTC	CASRGEGVMRETQYF
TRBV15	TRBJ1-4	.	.	TGTGCCACCAGCAGACCCGAGGTTTGGGGGAACGGGGAAAAACTGTTTTTT	CATSRPEVWGNGEKLFF
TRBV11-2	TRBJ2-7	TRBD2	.	TGTGCCAGCAGCTTTCTGCCCTTAGCGGGGGGGAGTAGCTCCTACGAGCAGTACTTC	CASSFLPLAGGSSSYEQYF
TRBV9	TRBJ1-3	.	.	TGTGCCAGCAGCGTTGGGGGAACCGGAAACACCATATATTTT	CASSVGGTGNTIYF
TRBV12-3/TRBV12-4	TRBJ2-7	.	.	TGTGCCAGCAGCCAAAAGGTTATGTACAGGGGACTCTACGAGCAGTACTTC	CASSQKVMYRGLYEQYF